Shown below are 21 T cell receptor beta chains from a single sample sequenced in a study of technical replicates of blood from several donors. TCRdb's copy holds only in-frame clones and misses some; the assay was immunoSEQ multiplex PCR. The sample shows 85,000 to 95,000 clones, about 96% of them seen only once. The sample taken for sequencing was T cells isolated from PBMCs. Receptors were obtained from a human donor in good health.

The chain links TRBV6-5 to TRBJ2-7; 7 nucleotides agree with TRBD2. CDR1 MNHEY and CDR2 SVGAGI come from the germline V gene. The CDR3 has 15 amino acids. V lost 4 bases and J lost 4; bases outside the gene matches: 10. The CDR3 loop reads CASSSSLADRYEQYF. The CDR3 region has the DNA TGTGCCAGCAGTTCTTCTCTAGCGGATAGGTACGAGCAGTACTTC.

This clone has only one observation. CDR3 protein: CSVITKAAQAFF. The CDR3 DNA reads as TGCAGCGTTATTACTAAGGCAGCCCAAGCTTTCTTT. J is TRBJ1-1 and V is TRBV29-1; D remains unclear. V was cut by 5 bases and J by 9 bases, with 16 bases left in between. The CDR3 has 12 amino acids. In germline, CDR1 is SQVTM, CDR2 ANQGSEA.

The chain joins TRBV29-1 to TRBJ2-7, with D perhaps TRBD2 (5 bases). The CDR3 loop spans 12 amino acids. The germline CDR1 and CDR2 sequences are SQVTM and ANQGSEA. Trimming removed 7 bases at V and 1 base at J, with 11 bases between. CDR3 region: CSALGSSYEQYF. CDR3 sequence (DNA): TGCAGCGCCTTAGGGAGTTCCTACGAGCAGTACTTC.

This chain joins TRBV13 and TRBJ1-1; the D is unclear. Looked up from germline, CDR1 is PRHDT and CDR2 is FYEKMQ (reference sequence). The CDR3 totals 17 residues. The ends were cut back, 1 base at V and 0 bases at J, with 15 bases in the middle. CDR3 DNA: TGTGCCAGCAGCTTAGAGAGTAACGGTCTTATGAACACTGAAGCTTTCTTT. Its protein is CASSLESNGLMNTEAFF.

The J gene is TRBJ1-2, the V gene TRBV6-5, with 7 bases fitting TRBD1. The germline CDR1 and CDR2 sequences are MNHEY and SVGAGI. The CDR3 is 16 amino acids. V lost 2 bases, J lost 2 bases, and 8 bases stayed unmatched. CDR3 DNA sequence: TGTGCCAGCAGTTACAACCGGGACAGCCTGAACTATGGCTACACCTTC. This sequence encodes CASSYNRDSLNYGYTF.

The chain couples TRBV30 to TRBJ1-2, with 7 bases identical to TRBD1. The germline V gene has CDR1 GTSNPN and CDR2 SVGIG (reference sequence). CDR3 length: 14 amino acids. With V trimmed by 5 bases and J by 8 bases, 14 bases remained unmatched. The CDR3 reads CAWADFTTGEGYTF. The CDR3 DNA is TGTGCCTGGGCGGACTTTACTACAGGGGAAGGCTACACCTTC.

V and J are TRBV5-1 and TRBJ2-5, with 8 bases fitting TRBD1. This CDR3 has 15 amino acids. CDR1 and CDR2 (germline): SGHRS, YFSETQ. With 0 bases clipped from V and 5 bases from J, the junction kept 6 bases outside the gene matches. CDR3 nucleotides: TGCGCCAGCAGCTTGGAGGCAGGGGGCTGGGAGACCCAGTACTTC. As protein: CASSLEAGGWETQYF.

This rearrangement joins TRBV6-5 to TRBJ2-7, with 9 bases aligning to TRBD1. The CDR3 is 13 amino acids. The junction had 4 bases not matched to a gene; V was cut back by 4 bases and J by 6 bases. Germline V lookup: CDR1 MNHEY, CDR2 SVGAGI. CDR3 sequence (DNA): TGTGCCAGCAGTTGGGGACAGGGTGGCGAGCAGTACTTC. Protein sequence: CASSWGQGGEQYF.

This chain's CDR3 is CASSVASGEETQYF. The DNA of the CDR3 is TGTGCCAGCAGCGTAGCGAGCGGGGAAGAGACCCAGTACTTC. The V and J genes are TRBV9 and TRBJ2-5, with 7 bases matching TRBD2. The CDR3 sequence is 14 residues long. Germline CDR1 is SGDLS and CDR2 is YYNGEE. The J segment lost 3 bases and the V segment lost 0 bases, leaving 2 bases of the junction unmatched. Full variable domain (outside the CDR3, taken from reference TRBV9 and TRBJ2-5): DSGVTQTPKHLITATGQRVTLRCSPRSGDLSVYWYQQSLDQGLQFLIQYYNGEERAKGNILERFSAQQFPDLHSELNLSSLELGDSALYFCASSVASGEETQYFGPGTRLLVL.

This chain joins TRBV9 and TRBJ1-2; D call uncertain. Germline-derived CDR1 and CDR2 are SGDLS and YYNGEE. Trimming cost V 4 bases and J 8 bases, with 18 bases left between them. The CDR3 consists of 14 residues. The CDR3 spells CASSPEASGYGYTF. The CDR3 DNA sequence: TGTGCCAGCAGCCCAGAGGCCTCGGGGTACGGCTACACCTTC.

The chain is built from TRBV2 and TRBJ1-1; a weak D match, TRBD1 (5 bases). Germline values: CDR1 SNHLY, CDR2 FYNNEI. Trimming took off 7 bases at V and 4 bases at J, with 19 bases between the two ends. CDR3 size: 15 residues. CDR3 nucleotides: TGTGCCAGCACCCCCGGGGGAGAGTGGGGCACTGAAGCTTTCTTT. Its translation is CASTPGGEWGTEAFF.

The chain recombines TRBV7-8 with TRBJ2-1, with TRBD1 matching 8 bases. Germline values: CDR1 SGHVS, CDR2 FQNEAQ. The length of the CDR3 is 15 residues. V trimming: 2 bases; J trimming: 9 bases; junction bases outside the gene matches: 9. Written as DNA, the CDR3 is TGTGCCAGCAGCTTATGGACAGGGCGGGTTAGTGAGCAGTTCTTC. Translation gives CASSLWTGRVSEQFF.

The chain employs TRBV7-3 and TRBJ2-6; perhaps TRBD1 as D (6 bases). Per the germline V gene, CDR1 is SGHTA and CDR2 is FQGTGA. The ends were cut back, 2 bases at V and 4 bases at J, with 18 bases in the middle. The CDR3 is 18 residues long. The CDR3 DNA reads TGTGCCAGCAGCTTATTTCAAAGGACAGTTTCGGGGGCCAACGTCCTGACTTTC. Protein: CASSLFQRTVSGANVLTF.

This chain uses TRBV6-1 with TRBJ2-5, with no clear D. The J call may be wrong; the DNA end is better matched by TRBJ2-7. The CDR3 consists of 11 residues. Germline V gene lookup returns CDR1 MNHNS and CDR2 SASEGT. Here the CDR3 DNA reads TGTGCCTGTCAACAGCCCTACGAGCAGTACTTC. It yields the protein CACQQPYEQYF.

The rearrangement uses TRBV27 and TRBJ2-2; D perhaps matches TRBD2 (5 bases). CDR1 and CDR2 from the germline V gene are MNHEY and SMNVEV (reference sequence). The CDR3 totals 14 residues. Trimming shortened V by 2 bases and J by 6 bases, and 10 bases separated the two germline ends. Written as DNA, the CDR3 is TGTGCCAGCAGTTTACGGCACGGGGCCGGGGAGCTGTTTTTT. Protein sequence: CASSLRHGAGELFF.

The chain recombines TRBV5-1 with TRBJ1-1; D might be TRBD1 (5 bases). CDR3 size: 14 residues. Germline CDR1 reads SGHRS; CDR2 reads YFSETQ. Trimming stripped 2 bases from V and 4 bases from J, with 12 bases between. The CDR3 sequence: CASSFPGGGTEAFF. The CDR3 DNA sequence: TGCGCCAGCAGCTTCCCTGGGGGGGGCACTGAAGCTTTCTTT.

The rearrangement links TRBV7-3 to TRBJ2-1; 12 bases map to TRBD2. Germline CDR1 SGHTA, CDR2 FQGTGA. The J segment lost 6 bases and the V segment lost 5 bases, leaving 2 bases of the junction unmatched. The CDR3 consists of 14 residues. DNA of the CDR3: TGTGCCAGCAGCCCGGGACTAGCGGGCAATGAGCAGTTCTTC. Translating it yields CASSPGLAGNEQFF.

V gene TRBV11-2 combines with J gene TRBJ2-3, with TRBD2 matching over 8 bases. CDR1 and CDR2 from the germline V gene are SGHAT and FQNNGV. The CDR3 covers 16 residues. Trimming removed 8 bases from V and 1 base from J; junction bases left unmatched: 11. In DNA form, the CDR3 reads TGTGCCAGCGGTTATAACGGGAGGGAGGGCACAGATACGCAGTATTTT. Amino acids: CASGYNGREGTDTQYF.

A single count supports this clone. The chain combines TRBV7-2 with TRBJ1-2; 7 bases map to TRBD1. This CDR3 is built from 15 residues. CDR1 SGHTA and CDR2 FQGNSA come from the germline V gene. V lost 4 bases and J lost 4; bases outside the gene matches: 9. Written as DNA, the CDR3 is TGTGCCAGCAGCTCATTACAGGGGTTGACCTATGGCTACACCTTC. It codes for CASSSLQGLTYGYTF.

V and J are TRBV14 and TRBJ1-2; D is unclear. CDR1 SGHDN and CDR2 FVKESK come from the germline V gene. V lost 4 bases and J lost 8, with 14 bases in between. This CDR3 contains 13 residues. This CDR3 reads CASSPGGLKGYTF. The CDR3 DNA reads TGTGCCAGCAGCCCTGGCGGGTTAAAGGGCTACACCTTC.

The chain's CDR3 is CASTNTYEQYF. CDR3 DNA: TGTGCCAGCACCAACACCTACGAGCAGTACTTC. The chain uses TRBV6-5 and TRBJ2-7, with unresolved D. The CDR3 extends over 11 amino acids. The V end lost 7 bases, the J end lost 2 bases, and 6 bases lay between the germline ends. Germline assignment: CDR1 MNHEY and CDR2 SVGAGI.